These 29 T cell receptor beta chains share one sample of origin, sequenced in a study of CD8 T cells in Susac syndrome. A quantity of roughly 0.5 to 1 ug RNA underwent reverse transcription using random hexamers. TCRdb redid the calling of the immunoSEQ multiplex PCR reads with MiXCR, one entry per CDR3 protein. The table shows a few hundred thousand distinct CDR3 sequences, with 89% occurring only once. Sequencing input: CD8+ T cells from PBMCs. These receptor sequences come from a human donor with multiple sclerosis.

V gene TRBV11-2 combines with J gene TRBJ2-7, with 12 bases aligning to TRBD2. The CDR3 has 19 residues. Germline V lookup: CDR1 SGHAT, CDR2 FQNNGV. With V trimmed by 6 bases and J by 0 bases, 15 bases remained unmatched. CDR3 residues: CASRPLSTSGSSSSYEQYF. For the CDR3, the DNA is TGTGCCAGCAGGCCACTATCGACTAGCGGGAGCTCCAGCTCCTACGAGCAGTACTTC.

The chain uses TRBV2 and TRBJ2-7; 10 bases are shared with TRBD1. The junction had 10 bases not matched to a gene; V was cut back by 9 bases and J by 2 bases. CDR3 size: 15 residues. Germline lookup yields CDR1 SNHLY and CDR2 FYNNEI. CDR3 nucleotides: TGTGCCAGTAGAAAGACCGGGACAGGGGCCTACGAGCAGTACTTC. It is translated as CASRKTGTGAYEQYF.

This clonotype was found once. The chain uses TRBV7-6 and TRBJ2-5, with a possible D match to TRBD2 (6 bases). V gave up 8 bases and J gave up 5 bases, with 24 bases separating them. This CDR3 contains 16 residues. Germline CDR1 SGHVS, CDR2 FNYEAQ. This chain's CDR3 is CASERFVGGLAETQYF. For the CDR3, the DNA is TGTGCCAGCGAGCGTTTCGTGGGGGGTCTAGCGGAGACCCAGTACTTC.

This clonotype was found once. The rearrangement uses TRBV7-9 and TRBJ2-5, with TRBD2 identical over 13 bases. V was pared by 5 bases and J by 5 bases, with 8 bases of the junction left unmatched. Germline CDR1 SEHNR, CDR2 FQNEAQ (reference sequence). The CDR3 is 16 amino acids. The CDR3 sequence is CASSPTSGRAYETQYF. Here the CDR3 DNA reads TGTGCCAGCAGCCCAACTAGCGGGAGGGCCTATGAGACCCAGTACTTC. Drawing the rest from reference TRBV7-9 and TRBJ2-5, the complete variable domain is DTGVSQNPRHKITKRGQNVTFRCDPISEHNRLYWYRQTLGQGPEFLTYFQNEAQLEKSRLLSDRFSAERPKGSFSTLEIQRTEQGDSAMYLCASSPTSGRAYETQYFGPGTRLLVL.

This chain connects TRBV28 to TRBJ1-2; 8 bases align to TRBD1. Germline loops: CDR1 MDHEN, CDR2 SYDVKM. The V segment lost 8 bases and the J segment 8 bases; nucleotides outside the gene matches: 13. The CDR3 totals 14 residues. CDR3 in amino acids: CASRRTGNGWGYTF. CDR3 bases: TGTGCCAGCCGGAGGACAGGGAATGGATGGGGCTACACCTTC.

In this sample, this clonotype turned up once. This rearrangement joins TRBV9 to TRBJ2-3; unclear D gene. This CDR3 has 15 residues. The ends were cut back, 0 bases at V and 1 base at J, with 9 bases in the middle. CDR1 SGDLS and CDR2 YYNGEE come from the germline V gene. CDR3 DNA: TGTGCCAGCAGCGTAGGGATAGGAGGCACAGATACGCAGTATTTT. The encoded protein is CASSVGIGGTDTQYF.

This clonotype was seen once. The chain employs TRBV18 and TRBJ2-1; weak D call: TRBD1 (5 bases). This CDR3 has 15 residues. Germline values: CDR1 KGHSH, CDR2 LQKENI. V was pared by 5 bases and J by 2 bases, with 13 bases between. This CDR3 reads CASSKGGRAYNEQFF. The CDR3 DNA reads TGTGCCAGCTCAAAAGGCGGCAGGGCCTACAATGAGCAGTTCTTC.

The V and J genes are TRBV24-1 and TRBJ2-1; no reliable D call. The CDR3 totals 13 residues. From germline, CDR1 is KGHDR and CDR2 SFDVKD. V shed 4 bases and J shed 10 bases, with 13 bases lying between them. The CDR3 bases are TGTGCCACCAGTGACCTTGACACCGTCGAGCAGTTCTTC. Its protein is CATSDLDTVEQFF.

The chain has TRBV12-3 or TRBV12-4 and TRBJ1-5; no clear D. V lost 7 bases to trimming and J lost 0 bases, with 13 bases between them. This CDR3 has 15 residues. CDR3 coding DNA: TGTGCCAGCACCTCTGGAGGGAATAGCAATCAGCCCCAGCATTTT. It specifies CASTSGGNSNQPQHF.

The chain recombines TRBV6-2 or TRBV6-3 with TRBJ2-1; D not resolved. The CDR3 sequence is 16 residues long. Trimming removed 1 base at V and 0 bases at J, with 10 bases between. Germline lookup yields CDR1 MNHEY and CDR2 SVGEGT. In nucleotides, the CDR3 is TGTGCCAGCAGTTACTATCAGGCAACCTCCTACAATGAGCAGTTCTTC. As protein: CASSYYQATSYNEQFF.

This chain joins TRBV28 and TRBJ2-5; 10 bases agree with TRBD1. The CDR3 totals 16 residues. V was clipped by 5 bases and J by 5 bases; unmatched bases: 11. Germline assignment: CDR1 MDHEN and CDR2 SYDVKM. The CDR3 bases are TGTGCCAGCAGTCCAGAGACAGGGGGCGTTAGGGAGACCCAGTACTTC. Protein product: CASSPETGGVRETQYF.

The chain recombines TRBV7-9 with TRBJ2-1; 7 bases are a match to TRBD2. Germline trimming cut 5 bases from V and 8 bases from J; bases unmatched to any gene: 15. CDR3 length: 16 amino acids. Germline CDR1 and CDR2: SEHNR and FQNEAQ (reference sequence). CDR3 loop: CASSPAAGGRLHEQFF. The CDR3 nucleotides are TGTGCCAGCAGCCCCGCTGCCGGCGGGAGATTGCATGAGCAGTTCTTC.

The gene calls are TRBV27 and TRBJ2-1; tentative D call: TRBD2 (6 bases). Looked up from germline, CDR1 is MNHEY and CDR2 is SMNVEV (reference sequence). The ends were cut back, 0 bases at V and 8 bases at J, with 8 bases in the middle. The CDR3 spans 13 residues. CDR3 coding DNA: TGTGCCAGCAGTTTATCACTAGCCCATGAGCAGTTCTTC. This sequence encodes CASSLSLAHEQFF.

The rearrangement joins TRBV4-1 to TRBJ2-1; no reliable D call. V lost 11 bases and J 9 bases, leaving 17 bases between the germline ends. The germline gives CDR1 MGHRA, CDR2 YSYEKL. The length of the CDR3 is 12 residues. CDR3 sequence: CACHSGNGEQFF. CDR3 DNA: TGCGCCTGTCACTCTGGCAACGGTGAGCAGTTCTTC.

This clonotype was counted between two and nine times. V is TRBV4-1 and J is TRBJ2-1, with D perhaps assigned TRBD1 or TRBD2 (7 bases each). CDR1 and CDR2 (germline): MGHRA, YSYEKL. V lost 1 base and J 7 bases, leaving 17 bases between the germline ends. CDR3 length equals 16 residues. The CDR3 DNA reads TGCGCCAGCAGCCAAGCTTCAGGGGGGGGCTTTAATGAGCAGTTCTTC. Translated: CASSQASGGGFNEQFF.

The rearrangement uses TRBV29-1 and TRBJ1-3; D unclear. CDR1 is SQVTM, CDR2 ANQGSEA, per germline. The CDR3 runs 14 residues. V lost 2 bases, J lost 4 bases, and 12 bases lay in between. The CDR3 loop reads CSVERLGSGNTIYF. The CDR3 DNA follows: TGCAGCGTTGAAAGGTTGGGGTCCGGAAACACCATATATTTT. Using reference TRBV29-1 and TRBJ1-3 for the parts outside the CDR3, the full variable domain is SAVISQKPSRDICQRGTSLTIQCQVDSQVTMMFWYRQQPGQSLTLIATANQGSEATYESGFVIDKFPISRPNLTFSTLTVSNMSPEDSSIYLCSVERLGSGNTIYFGEGSWLTVV.

The chain uses TRBV7-8 and TRBJ2-1; D may be TRBD1 (5 bases). The ends were cut back, 6 bases at V and 0 bases at J, with 9 bases in the middle. Germline CDR1 is SGHVS and CDR2 is FQNEAQ. The CDR3 sequence is 14 residues long. CDR3 residues: CASRVRASYNEQFF. CDR3 nucleotides: TGTGCCAGCAGGGTCAGGGCCTCCTACAATGAGCAGTTCTTC. Looking up the rest from reference TRBV7-8 and TRBJ2-1 gives the full variable domain: GAGVSQSPRYKVAKRGQDVALRCDPISGHVSLFWYQQALGQGPEFLTYFQNEAQLDKSGLPSDRFFAERPEGSVSTLKIQRTQQEDSAVYLCASRVRASYNEQFFGPGTRLTVL.

The J gene is TRBJ2-6, the V gene TRBV7-9, with D unclear. This CDR3 has 15 residues. V was clipped by 10 bases and J by 4 bases, with 17 bases between them. The germline gives CDR1 SEHNR, CDR2 FQNEAQ (reference sequence). For the CDR3, the DNA is TGTGCCACCCCGCTTTCGAGAAAGGGGGCCAACGTCCTGACTTTC. Its translation is CATPLSRKGANVLTF.

The chain recombines TRBV27 with TRBJ2-2; D is unresolved. There are 16 residues in the CDR3. Deletions cut 3 bases from V and 4 bases from J, with 15 bases between. The germline gives CDR1 MNHEY, CDR2 SMNVEV (reference sequence). The CDR3 is CASSFGPLITTGELFF. CDR3 bases: TGTGCCAGCAGTTTTGGACCTCTAATAACCACCGGGGAGCTGTTTTTT.

This clonotype was found once. The junction departs from germline at one end; a sequencing error may be responsible. This chain joins TRBV29-1 and TRBJ1-1; no clear D. Looked up from germline, CDR1 is SQVTM and CDR2 is ANQGSEA. CDR3 length equals 13 residues. CDR3 protein: CSVGENMNTEVFF. CDR3 nucleotides: TGCAGCGTTGGCGAGAACATGAACACTGAAGTTTTCTTT.

The chain combines TRBV6-1 with TRBJ2-6; maybe TRBD1 (6 bases). Germline CDR1 reads MNHNS; CDR2 reads SASEGT. The V end was cut by 8 bases, the J end by 4 bases, with 15 bases between. The CDR3 has 15 amino acids. CDR3 residues: CASGHRVAGANVLTF. The DNA for the CDR3 is TGTGCCAGCGGCCACAGGGTAGCCGGGGCCAACGTCCTGACTTTC.

The V call is TRBV27, the J call TRBJ1-5; no clear D gene. The V end was cut by 5 bases, the J end by 3 bases, with 14 bases between. Germline V lookup: CDR1 MNHEY, CDR2 SMNVEV (reference sequence). The CDR3 spans 15 residues. The DNA for the CDR3 is TGTGCCAGCAGTCCCCACCTGGGTGACAATCAGCCCCAGCATTTT. Amino acid sequence: CASSPHLGDNQPQHF.

This clonotype was found once. The CDR3 here is CASSLVADLGSPLHF. CDR3 in DNA: TGTGCCAGCAGCTTAGTGGCGGATCTAGGCTCACCCCTCCACTTT. The chain has TRBV11-2 and TRBJ1-6; D gene ambiguous. This CDR3 has 15 residues. CDR1 and CDR2 (germline): SGHAT, FQNNGV. Trimming pared 1 base from V and 10 bases from J, leaving 14 bases between.

This rearrangement joins TRBV12-5 to TRBJ1-2, with D unclear. This CDR3 spans 13 amino acids. The V end was cut by 2 bases, the J end by 4 bases, with 8 bases between. Per the germline V gene, CDR1 is LGHNT and CDR2 is FRNRAP. The CDR3 loop reads CASGLMGGYGYTF. The CDR3 DNA reads TGTGCTAGTGGTTTGATGGGAGGCTATGGCTACACCTTC.

The CDR3 DNA follows: TGTGCCAGCAGCACCGGACCCGATCAGTCCCTCCACTTT. This codes for CASSTGPDQSLHF. The chain employs TRBV5-4 and TRBJ1-6; D unresolved. V lost 4 bases to trimming and J lost 14 bases, with 16 bases between them. CDR1 and CDR2 from the germline V gene are SGHNT and YYREEE (reference sequence). The CDR3 extends over 13 amino acids.

The chain joins TRBV2 to TRBJ2-7; weak D call: TRBD1 (5 bases). The CDR3 sequence is 13 residues long. CDR1 is SNHLY, CDR2 FYNNEI, per germline. Trimming cost V 4 bases and J 3 bases, with 10 bases left between them. The CDR3 DNA reads as TGTGCCAGCAGTGTAGTAAGGGGCTACGAGCAGTACTTC. This encodes CASSVVRGYEQYF.

This chain joins TRBV6-2 or TRBV6-3 and TRBJ2-7; D is uncertain. Germline V gives CDR1 MNHEY, CDR2 SVGEGT. The CDR3 runs 12 residues. V was clipped by 6 bases and J by 2 bases, with 8 bases between them. The DNA of the CDR3 is TGTGCCAGCAGCCACAACCCCTACGAGCAGTACTTC. Translated: CASSHNPYEQYF.

V and J are TRBV2 and TRBJ2-4; possible D gene TRBD2, 5 bases. V lost 4 bases and J 3 bases, leaving 10 bases between the germline ends. In germline, CDR1 is SNHLY, CDR2 FYNNEI. CDR3 length: 14 amino acids. The CDR3 spells CASSVSDFKNIQYF. DNA for the CDR3: TGTGCCAGCAGTGTGTCGGACTTCAAAAACATTCAGTACTTC.

The chain recombines TRBV7-9 with TRBJ2-7; 12 bases fit TRBD2. J gave up 4 bases and V 4 bases, and 5 bases lay outside the gene matches. There are 15 residues in the CDR3. Per germline, CDR1 SEHNR and CDR2 FQNEAQ (reference sequence). CDR3 sequence: CASSSGLAGKYEQYF. CDR3 nucleotides: TGTGCCAGCAGCTCTGGACTAGCGGGAAAGTACGAGCAGTACTTC.